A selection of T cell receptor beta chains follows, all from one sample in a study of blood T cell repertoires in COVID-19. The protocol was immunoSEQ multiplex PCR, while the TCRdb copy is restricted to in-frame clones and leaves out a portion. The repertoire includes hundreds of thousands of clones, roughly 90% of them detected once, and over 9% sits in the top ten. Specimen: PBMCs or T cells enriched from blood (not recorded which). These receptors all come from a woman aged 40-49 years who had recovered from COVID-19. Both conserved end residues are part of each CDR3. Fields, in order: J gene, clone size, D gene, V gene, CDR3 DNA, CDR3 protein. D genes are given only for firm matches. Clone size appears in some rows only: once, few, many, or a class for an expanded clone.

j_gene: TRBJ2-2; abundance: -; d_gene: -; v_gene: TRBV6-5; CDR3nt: TGTGCCAGCACCCTATCTCTAGCGAACACCGGGGAGCTGTTTTTT; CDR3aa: CASTLSLANTGELFF
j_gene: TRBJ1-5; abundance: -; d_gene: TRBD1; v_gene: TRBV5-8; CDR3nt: TGTGCCAGCAGCCTAACCTTGACAGGGCTGAGAAATCAGCCCCAGCATTTT; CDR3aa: CASSLTLTGLRNQPQHF
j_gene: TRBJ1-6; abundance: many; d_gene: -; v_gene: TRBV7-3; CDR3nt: TGTGCCACCGCGGAGACAGCAGATTCACCCCTCCACTTT; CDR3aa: CATAETADSPLHF
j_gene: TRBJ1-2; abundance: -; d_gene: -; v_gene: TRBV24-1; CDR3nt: TGTGCCACCAGTGATTTACAGGGTCGTGGCTACACCTTC; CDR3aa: CATSDLQGRGYTF
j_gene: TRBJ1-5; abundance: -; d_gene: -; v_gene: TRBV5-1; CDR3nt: TGCGCCAGCAGCTTGGAAGGGCGGGATCAGCCCCAGCATTTT; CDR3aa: CASSLEGRDQPQHF
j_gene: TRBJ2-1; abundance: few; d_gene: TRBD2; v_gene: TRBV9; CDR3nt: TGTGCCAGCAGCGCGGGGGGACTAGCGACGGTGGAGCAGTTCTTC; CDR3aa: CASSAGGLATVEQFF
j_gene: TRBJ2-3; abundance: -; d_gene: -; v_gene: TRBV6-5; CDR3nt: TGTGCCAGCACGCGGTATAGCACAGATACGCAGTATTTT; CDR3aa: CASTRYSTDTQYF
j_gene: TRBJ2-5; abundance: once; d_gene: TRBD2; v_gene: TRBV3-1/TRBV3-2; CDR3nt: TGTGCCAGCAGCCAAGATTCCCAGTTTTATGGACTAGCGGGTACGATAAAAGAGACCCAGTACTTC; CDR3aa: CASSQDSQFYGLAGTIKETQYF
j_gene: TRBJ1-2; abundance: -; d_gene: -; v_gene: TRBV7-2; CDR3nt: TGTGCCAGCAGCTCTCGGACAGTAGACTCAATGTATGGCTACACCTTC; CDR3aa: CASSSRTVDSMYGYTF
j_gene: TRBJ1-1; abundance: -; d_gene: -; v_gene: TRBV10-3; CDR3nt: TGTGCCATCAGTGAGACCGGGCAGGGCTGGGCTTTCTTT; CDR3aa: CAISETGQGWAFF
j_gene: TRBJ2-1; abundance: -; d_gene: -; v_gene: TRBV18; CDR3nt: TGTGCCAGCTCACCAGGAGGGGGCTTTTACAATGAGCAGTTCTTC; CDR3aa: CASSPGGGFYNEQFF
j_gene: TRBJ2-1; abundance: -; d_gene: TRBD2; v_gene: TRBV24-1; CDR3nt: TGTGCCACCAGTGCCCTCGGGGGGACTAGTAGATTCCATGAGCAGTTCTTC; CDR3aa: CATSALGGTSRFHEQFF
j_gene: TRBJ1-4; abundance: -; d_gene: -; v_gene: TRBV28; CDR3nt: TGTGCCAGCAGTTCCCCGGACAAGGCTTTAGGAAAACTGTTTTTT; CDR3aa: CASSSPDKALGKLFF
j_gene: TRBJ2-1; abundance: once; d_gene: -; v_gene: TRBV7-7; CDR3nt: TGTGCTAGCAGCTCTCATTATTTAGGACTTTTTGTGGAGTTCTTC; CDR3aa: CASSSHYLGLFVEFF
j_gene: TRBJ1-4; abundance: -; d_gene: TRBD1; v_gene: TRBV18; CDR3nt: TGTGCCAGCTCACTGGCGGGGACAGCGAATGAAAAACTGTTTTTT; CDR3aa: CASSLAGTANEKLFF
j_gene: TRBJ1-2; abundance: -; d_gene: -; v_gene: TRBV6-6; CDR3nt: TGTGCCAGCAGTTCTGACAGTTATGGCTACACCTTC; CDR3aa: CASSSDSYGYTF